The 8 T cell receptor beta chains below come from one sample, sequenced in a study of shared clonotypes between healthy human individuals. Profiling relied on immunoSEQ multiplex PCR, and the TCRdb table lists in-frame clones only, not all of them. Among a few million clones listed, roughly nine tenths were seen once. Source material: naive CD4+ T cells sorted from blood. Noted subset: CD45RA+ positively selected. The source is a man between 18 and 35 years old in good health.

The V call is TRBV10-3, the J call TRBJ1-5; D remains ambiguous. V dropped 5 bases and J dropped 5 bases, with 13 bases sitting between them. The CDR3 totals 14 residues. Looked up from germline, CDR1 is ENHRY and CDR2 is SYGVKD. CDR3 sequence: CAISKGTQDQPQHF. The CDR3 DNA follows: TGTGCCATCAGTAAGGGTACGCAAGATCAGCCCCAGCATTTT.

The chain employs TRBV5-1 and TRBJ1-6; D unclear. Germline V lookup: CDR1 SGHRS, CDR2 YFSETQ. This CDR3 contains 15 residues. V was trimmed by 1 base and J by 7 bases, leaving 12 bases between them. The CDR3 reads CASSLTAGDNSPLHF. CDR3 nucleotide sequence: TGCGCCAGCAGCTTGACGGCAGGTGACAATTCACCCCTCCACTTT.

The rearrangement uses TRBV23-1 and TRBJ1-5; 9 bases fit TRBD1. TRBV23-1 is an open reading frame whose function is uncertain. J gave up 2 bases and V 4 bases, and 15 bases lay outside the gene matches. The CDR3 covers 19 residues. This CDR3 is CASSRRRDREYDGNQPQHF. In DNA, the CDR3 is TGCGCCAGCAGTCGTCGAAGGGACAGGGAGTATGATGGCAATCAGCCCCAGCATTTT.

The genes are TRBV19 and TRBJ2-1; TRBD1 matches 7 bases. Germline V CDR1 and CDR2: LNHDA, SQIVND (reference sequence). This CDR3 contains 17 residues. The V and J ends lost 5 bases and 4 bases, in that order; junction bases with no gene match: 14. In nucleotides, the CDR3 is TGTGCCAGTAGTCAACATCCTTACAGGGGCGATTACAATGAGCAGTTCTTC. It specifies CASSQHPYRGDYNEQFF.

The V call is TRBV29-1, the J call TRBJ2-6; D gene unclear. The CDR3 is 13 amino acids. Looked up from germline, CDR1 is SQVTM and CDR2 is ANQGSEA. V was shortened by 6 bases and J by 1 base, with 7 bases between the two germline ends. The CDR3 is CSVLPSGANVLTF. The DNA of the CDR3 is TGCAGCGTGCTACCTTCTGGGGCCAACGTCCTGACTTTC.

This chain connects TRBV19 to TRBJ1-1, with D unclear. Germline CDR1 reads LNHDA; CDR2 reads SQIVND (reference sequence). CDR3 length: 11 residues. Trimming removed 7 bases from V and 4 bases from J, with 7 bases in between. The CDR3 region has the DNA TGTGCCAGTATATGGACCACTGAAGCTTTCTTT. It yields the protein CASIWTTEAFF.

This chain joins TRBV6-4 and TRBJ2-3, with TRBD2 as a possible D gene (6 bases). V gave up 7 bases and J gave up 5 bases, with 16 bases separating them. The length of the CDR3 is 14 residues. CDR1 is MRHNA and CDR2 is SNTAGT in the germline V gene. As DNA, the CDR3 is TGTGCCAGCATTCTAGCGTCCCACGGAGATACGCAGTATTTT. It encodes CASILASHGDTQYF.

This clone has only one observation. The gene calls are TRBV5-1 and TRBJ2-3; tentatively, D is TRBD1 (6 bases). The length of the CDR3 is 13 residues. Trimming pared 4 bases from V and 6 bases from J, leaving 12 bases between. Germline V lookup: CDR1 SGHRS, CDR2 YFSETQ. Written as DNA, the CDR3 is TGCGCCAGCAGCGCCCCAGGGGAGGATACGCAGTATTTT. Amino acids: CASSAPGEDTQYF.